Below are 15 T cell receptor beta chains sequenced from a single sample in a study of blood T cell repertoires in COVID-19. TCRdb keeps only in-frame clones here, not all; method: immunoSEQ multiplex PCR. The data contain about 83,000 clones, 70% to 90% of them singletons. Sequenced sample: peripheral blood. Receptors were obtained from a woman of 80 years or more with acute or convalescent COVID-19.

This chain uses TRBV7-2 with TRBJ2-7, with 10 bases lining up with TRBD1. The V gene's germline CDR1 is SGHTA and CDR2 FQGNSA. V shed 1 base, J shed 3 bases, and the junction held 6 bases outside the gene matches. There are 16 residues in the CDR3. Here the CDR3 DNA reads TGTGCCAGCAGCTTAGTTTCCGGGACAGGGGACTACGAGCAGTACTTC. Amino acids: CASSLVSGTGDYEQYF.

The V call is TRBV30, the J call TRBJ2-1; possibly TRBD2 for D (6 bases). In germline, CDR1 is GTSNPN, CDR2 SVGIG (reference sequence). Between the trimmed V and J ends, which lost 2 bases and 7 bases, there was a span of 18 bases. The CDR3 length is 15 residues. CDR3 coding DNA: TGTGCCTGGAGTCCGCAGGGTCCGGGGAGGAATGAGCAGTTCTTC. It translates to CAWSPQGPGRNEQFF.

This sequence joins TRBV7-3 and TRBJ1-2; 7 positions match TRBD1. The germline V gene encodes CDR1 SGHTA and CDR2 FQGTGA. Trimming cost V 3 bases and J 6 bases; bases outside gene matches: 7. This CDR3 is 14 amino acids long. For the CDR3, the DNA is TGTGCCAGCAGCTTGCAGGGGGAAGGTGATGGCTACACCTTC. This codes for CASSLQGEGDGYTF.

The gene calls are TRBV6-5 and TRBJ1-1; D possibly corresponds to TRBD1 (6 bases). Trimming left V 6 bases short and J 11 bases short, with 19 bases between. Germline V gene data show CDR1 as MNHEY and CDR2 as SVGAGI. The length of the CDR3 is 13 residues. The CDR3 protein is CASSDPSWGQAFF. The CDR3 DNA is TGTGCCAGCAGCGATCCAAGTTGGGGGCAGGCTTTCTTT.

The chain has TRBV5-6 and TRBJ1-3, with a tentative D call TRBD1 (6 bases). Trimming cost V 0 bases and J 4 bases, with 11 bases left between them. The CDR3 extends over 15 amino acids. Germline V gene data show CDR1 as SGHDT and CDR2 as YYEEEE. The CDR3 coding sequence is TGTGCCAGCAGCTTGGTGGGGGCAGCAGGAAACACCATATATTTT. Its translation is CASSLVGAAGNTIYF.

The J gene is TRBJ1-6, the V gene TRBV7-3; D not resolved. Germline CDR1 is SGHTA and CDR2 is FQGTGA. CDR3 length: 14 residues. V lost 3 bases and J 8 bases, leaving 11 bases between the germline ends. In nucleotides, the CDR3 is TGTGCCAGCAGCTTTGACGGGGATGATTCACCCCTCCACTTT. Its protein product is CASSFDGDDSPLHF.

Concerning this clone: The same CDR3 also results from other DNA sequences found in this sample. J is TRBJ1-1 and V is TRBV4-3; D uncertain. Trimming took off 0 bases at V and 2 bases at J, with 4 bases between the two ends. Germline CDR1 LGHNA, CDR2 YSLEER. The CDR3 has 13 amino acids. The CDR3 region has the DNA TGCGCCAGCAGCCAAGAACAAAACACTGAAGCTTTCTTT. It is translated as CASSQEQNTEAFF.

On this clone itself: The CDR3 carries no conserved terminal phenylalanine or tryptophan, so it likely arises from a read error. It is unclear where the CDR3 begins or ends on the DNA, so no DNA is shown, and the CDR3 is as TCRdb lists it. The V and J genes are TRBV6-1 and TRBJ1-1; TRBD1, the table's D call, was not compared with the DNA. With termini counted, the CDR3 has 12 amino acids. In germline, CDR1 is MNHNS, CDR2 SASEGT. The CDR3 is CASSEKGPGRFT.

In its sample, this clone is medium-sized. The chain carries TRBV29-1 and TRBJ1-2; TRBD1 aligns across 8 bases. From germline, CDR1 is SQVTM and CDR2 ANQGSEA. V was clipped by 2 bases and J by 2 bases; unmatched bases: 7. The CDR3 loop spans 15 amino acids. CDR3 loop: CSVELANRGNYGYTF. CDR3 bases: TGCAGCGTTGAACTTGCGAACAGGGGGAACTATGGCTACACCTTC.

As DNA, the CDR3 is TGTGCCAGCAGCTTAAGCACAGCGGGGGGGCAAGATACGCAGTATTTT. Protein sequence: CASSLSTAGGQDTQYF. The chain is built from TRBV7-2 and TRBJ2-3, with TRBD2 matching over 10 bases. Germline CDR1 is SGHTA and CDR2 is FQGNSA. Losses at the gene ends were 2 bases for V and 5 bases for J; bases not matched to a gene: 7. The CDR3 is made up of 16 amino acids.

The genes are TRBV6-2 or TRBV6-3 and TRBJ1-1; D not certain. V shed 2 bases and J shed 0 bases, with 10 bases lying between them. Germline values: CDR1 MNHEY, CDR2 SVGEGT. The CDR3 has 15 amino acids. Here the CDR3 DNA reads TGTGCCAGCAGTTACCGCGGCCTACTGAACACTGAAGCTTTCTTT. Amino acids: CASSYRGLLNTEAFF.

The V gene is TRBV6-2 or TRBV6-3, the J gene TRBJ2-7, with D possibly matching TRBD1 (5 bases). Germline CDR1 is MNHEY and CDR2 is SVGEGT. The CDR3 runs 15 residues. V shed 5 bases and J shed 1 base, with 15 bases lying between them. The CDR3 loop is CASSPQRAGSYEQYF. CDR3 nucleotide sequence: TGTGCCAGCAGTCCCCAAAGGGCAGGGTCCTACGAGCAGTACTTC.

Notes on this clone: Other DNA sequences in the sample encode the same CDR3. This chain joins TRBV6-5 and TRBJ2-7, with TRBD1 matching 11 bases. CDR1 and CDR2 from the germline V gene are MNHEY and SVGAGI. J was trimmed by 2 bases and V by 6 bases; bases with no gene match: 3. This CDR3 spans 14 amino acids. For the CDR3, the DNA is TGTGCCAGCAGGGGGACAGGGGGGCCCTACGAGCAGTACTTC. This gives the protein CASRGTGGPYEQYF.

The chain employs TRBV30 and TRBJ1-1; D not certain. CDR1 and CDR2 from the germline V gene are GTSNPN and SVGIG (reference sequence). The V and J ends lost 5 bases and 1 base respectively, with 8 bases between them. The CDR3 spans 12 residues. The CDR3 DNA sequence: TGTGCCTGGGGTACACCGAACACTGAAGCTTTCTTT. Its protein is CAWGTPNTEAFF.

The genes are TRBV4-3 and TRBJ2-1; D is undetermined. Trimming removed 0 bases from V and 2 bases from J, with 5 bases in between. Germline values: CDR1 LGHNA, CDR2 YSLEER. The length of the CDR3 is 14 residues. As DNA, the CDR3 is TGCGCCAGCAGCCAAGAGAGGACCTACAATGAGCAGTTCTTC. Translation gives CASSQERTYNEQFF.